The clone carrying this T cell receptor beta chain showed up just once. The data are from a study of T cell changes during pregnancy in multiple sclerosis. The ends were cut back, 1 base at V and 1 base at J, with 10 bases in the middle. CDR3 size: 15 residues. The germline V gene encodes CDR1 MGHRA and CDR2 YSYEKL. Produced via immunoSEQ multiplex PCR; TCRdb's table is partial and in-frame only. The table shows about 69,000 clones, with approximately 90% occurring only once. The sequencing here drew on peripheral blood, taken in the third trimester of pregnancy. This receptor was identified in a female donor with multiple sclerosis, enrolled in a pregnancy study. The chain is built from TRBV4-1 and TRBJ1-1, with D perhaps TRBD1 (6 bases). The CDR3 protein is CASSQVGGQNTEAFF. The CDR3 bases are TGCGCCAGCAGCCAAGTCGGGGGGCAGAACACTGAAGCTTTCTTT.